This T cell receptor beta chain was sequenced in a study of CD8 T cells in ankylosing spondylitis. This clonotype was detected a few times. Its antigen is undetermined. TCRdb itself ran the 5' RACE reads through MiXCR, one entry per CDR3 protein. The data contain fewer than 750,000 distinct CDR3 sequences, 19% of them singletons. General study results and limits: Eight highly homologous variants made up a TCR beta motif, and this motif appeared characteristic of ankylosing spondylitis blood.

CDR1 SQVTM and CDR2 ANQGSEA come from the germline V gene. This CDR3 is built from 13 residues. The V gene end was trimmed by 4 bases and the J gene end by 1 base; junction bases not matched to a gene: 3. The clonotype comes from a male donor with ankylosing spondylitis. The sample taken for sequencing was blood, either unsorted or a sorted T cell fraction (not recorded which). The chain recombines TRBV29-1 with TRBJ2-7; 8 positions agree with TRBD2. The CDR3: CSVVAGGSYEQYF. The CDR3 coding sequence is TGCAGCGTTGTTGCGGGGGGTTCCTACGAGCAGTACTTC.